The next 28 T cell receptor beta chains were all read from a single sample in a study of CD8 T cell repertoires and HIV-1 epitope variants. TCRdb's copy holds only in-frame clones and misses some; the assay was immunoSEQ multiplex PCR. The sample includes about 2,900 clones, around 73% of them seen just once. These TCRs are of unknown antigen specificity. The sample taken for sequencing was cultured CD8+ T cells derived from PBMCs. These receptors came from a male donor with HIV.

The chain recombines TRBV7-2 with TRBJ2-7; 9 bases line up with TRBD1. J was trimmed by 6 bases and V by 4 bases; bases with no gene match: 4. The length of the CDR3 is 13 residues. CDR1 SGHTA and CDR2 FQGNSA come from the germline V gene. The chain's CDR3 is CASSSGTGPEQYF. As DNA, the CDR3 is TGTGCCAGCAGCTCCGGGACAGGGCCCGAGCAGTACTTC.

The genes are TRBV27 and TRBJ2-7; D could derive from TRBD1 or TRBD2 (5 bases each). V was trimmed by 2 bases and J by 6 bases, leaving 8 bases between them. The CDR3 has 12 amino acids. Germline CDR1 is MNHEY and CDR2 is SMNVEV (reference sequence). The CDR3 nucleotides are TGTGCCAGCAGTTTAGGGGGTAGCGAGCAGTACTTC. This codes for CASSLGGSEQYF.

CDR3 protein: CATSRDGSGDDNEQFF. CDR3 DNA: TGTGCCACCAGCAGAGATGGATCAGGGGACGACAATGAGCAGTTCTTC. The chain couples TRBV15 to TRBJ2-1, with a tentative D call TRBD1 (6 bases). In germline, CDR1 is LNHNV, CDR2 YYDKDF (reference sequence). Trimming shortened V by 0 bases and J by 5 bases, and 14 bases separated the two germline ends. CDR3 length: 16 residues. Filled out from reference TRBV15 and TRBJ2-1, the complete variable domain reads DAMVIQNPRYQVTQFGKPVTLSCSQTLNHNVMYWYQQKSSQAPKLLFHYYDKDFNNEADTPDNFQSRRPNTSFCFLDIRSPGLGDTAMYLCATSRDGSGDDNEQFFGPGTRLTVL.

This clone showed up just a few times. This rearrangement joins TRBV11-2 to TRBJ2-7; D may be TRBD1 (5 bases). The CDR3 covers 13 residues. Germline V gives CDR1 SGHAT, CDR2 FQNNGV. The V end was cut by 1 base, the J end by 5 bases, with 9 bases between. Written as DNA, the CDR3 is TGTGCCAGCAGCTTAGGAGTAGGGGACGAGCAGTACTTC. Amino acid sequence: CASSLGVGDEQYF.

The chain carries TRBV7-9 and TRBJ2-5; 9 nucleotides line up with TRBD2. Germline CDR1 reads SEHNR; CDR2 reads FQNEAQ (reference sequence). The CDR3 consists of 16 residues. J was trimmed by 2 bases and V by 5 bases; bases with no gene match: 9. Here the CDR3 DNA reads TGTGCCAGCAGCCCCTCTTTGGGACTAGCACAAGAGACCCAGTACTTC. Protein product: CASSPSLGLAQETQYF.

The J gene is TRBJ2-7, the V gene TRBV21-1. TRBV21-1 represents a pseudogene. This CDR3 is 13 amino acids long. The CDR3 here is CASSKVGFYEQYF. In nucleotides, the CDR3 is TGTGCCAGCAGCAAAGTGGGGTTCTACGAGCAGTACTTC.

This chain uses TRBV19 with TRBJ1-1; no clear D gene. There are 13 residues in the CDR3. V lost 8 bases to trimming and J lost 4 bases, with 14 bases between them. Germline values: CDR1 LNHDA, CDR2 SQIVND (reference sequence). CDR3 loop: CASSPGSLTEAFF. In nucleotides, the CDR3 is TGTGCCAGTTCTCCCGGGTCCCTCACTGAAGCTTTCTTT.

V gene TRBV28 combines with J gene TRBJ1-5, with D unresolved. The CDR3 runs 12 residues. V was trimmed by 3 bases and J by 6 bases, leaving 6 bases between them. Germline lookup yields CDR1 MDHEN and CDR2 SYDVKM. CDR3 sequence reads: CASSFEVQPQHF. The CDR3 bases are TGTGCCAGCAGTTTTGAGGTTCAGCCCCAGCATTTT.

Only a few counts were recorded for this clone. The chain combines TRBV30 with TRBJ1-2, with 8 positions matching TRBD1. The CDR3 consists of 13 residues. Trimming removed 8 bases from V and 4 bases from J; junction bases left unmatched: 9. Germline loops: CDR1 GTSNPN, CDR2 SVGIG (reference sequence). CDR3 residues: CAPTGGSFYGYTF. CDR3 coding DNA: TGTGCCCCTACAGGGGGGTCCTTCTATGGCTACACCTTC.

CDR3 in DNA: TGTGCCAGCAGTGACGACGGCGGGGAGCTGTTTTTT. It specifies CASSDDGGELFF. This rearrangement joins TRBV6-1 to TRBJ2-2; no clear D gene. In germline, CDR1 is MNHNS, CDR2 SASEGT. The V end lost 3 bases, the J end lost 7 bases, and 6 bases lay between the germline ends. CDR3 size: 12 residues.

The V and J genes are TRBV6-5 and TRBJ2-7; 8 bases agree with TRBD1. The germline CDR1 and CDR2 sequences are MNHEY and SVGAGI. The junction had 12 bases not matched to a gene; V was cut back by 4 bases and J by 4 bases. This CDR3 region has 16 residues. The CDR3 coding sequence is TGTGCCAGCAGTTCGGGACCGGGACAGGTAGCATACGAGCAGTACTTC. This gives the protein CASSSGPGQVAYEQYF.

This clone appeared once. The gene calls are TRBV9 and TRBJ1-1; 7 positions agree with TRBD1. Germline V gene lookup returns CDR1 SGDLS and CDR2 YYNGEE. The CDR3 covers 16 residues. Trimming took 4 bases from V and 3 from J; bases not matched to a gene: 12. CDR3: CASSSTPGQIYTEAFF. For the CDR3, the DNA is TGTGCCAGCAGCAGCACGCCGGGACAGATTTACACTGAAGCTTTCTTT.

The CDR3 bases are TGTGCCAGCAGCCCTACTAGCGGGGTCGCCACAGATACGCAGTATTTT. It encodes CASSPTSGVATDTQYF. V gene TRBV5-6 combines with J gene TRBJ2-3; TRBD2 aligns across 10 bases. The CDR3 consists of 16 residues. V shed 4 bases and J 2 bases; nucleotides not matched to a gene: 7. CDR1 is SGHDT and CDR2 is YYEEEE in the germline V gene. Variable domain in full (rest from reference TRBV5-6 and TRBJ2-3): DAGVTQSPTHLIKTRGQQVTLRCSPKSGHDTVSWYQQALGQGPQFIFQYYEEEERQRGNFPDRFSGHQFPNYSSELNVNALLLGDSALYLCASSPTSGVATDTQYFGPGTRLTVL.

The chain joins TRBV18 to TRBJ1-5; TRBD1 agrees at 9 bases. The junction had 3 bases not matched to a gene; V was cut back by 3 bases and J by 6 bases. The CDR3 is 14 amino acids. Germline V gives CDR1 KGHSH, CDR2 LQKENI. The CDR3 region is CASSPGQGGQPQHF. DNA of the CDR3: TGTGCCAGCTCACCGGGACAGGGAGGTCAGCCCCAGCATTTT.

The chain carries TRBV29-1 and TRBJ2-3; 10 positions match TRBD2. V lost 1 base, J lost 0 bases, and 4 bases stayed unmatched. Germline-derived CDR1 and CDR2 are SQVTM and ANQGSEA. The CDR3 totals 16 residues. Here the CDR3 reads CSVEAGLALSTDTQYF. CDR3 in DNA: TGCAGCGTTGAAGCGGGACTAGCGCTGAGCACAGATACGCAGTATTTT.

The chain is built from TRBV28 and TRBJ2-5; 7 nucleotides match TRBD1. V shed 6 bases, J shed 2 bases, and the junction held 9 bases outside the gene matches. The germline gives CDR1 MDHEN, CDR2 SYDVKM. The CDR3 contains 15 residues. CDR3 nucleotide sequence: TGTGCCAGCAGAACTAGGGGGCTCGATCAAGAGACCCAGTACTTC. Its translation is CASRTRGLDQETQYF.

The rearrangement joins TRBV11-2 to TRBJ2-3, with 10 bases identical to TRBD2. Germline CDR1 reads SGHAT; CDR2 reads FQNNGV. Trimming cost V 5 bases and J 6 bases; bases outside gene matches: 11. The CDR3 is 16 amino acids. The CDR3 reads CASSQGTSAGDDTQYF. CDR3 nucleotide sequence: TGTGCCAGCAGCCAAGGGACTAGCGCGGGCGACGATACGCAGTATTTT.

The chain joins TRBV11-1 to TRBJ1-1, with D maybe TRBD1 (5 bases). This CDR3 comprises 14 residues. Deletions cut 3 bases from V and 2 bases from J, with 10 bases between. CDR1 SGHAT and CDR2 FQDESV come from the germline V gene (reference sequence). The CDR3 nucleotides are TGTGCCAGCAGCTTGAGGGGCGGAAACACTGAAGCTTTCTTT. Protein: CASSLRGGNTEAFF. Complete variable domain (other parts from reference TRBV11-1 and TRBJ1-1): EAEVAQSPRYKITEKSQAVAFWCDPISGHATLYWYRQILGQGPELLVQFQDESVVDDSQLPKDRFSAERLKGVDSTLKIQPAELGDSAMYLCASSLRGGNTEAFFGQGTRLTVV.

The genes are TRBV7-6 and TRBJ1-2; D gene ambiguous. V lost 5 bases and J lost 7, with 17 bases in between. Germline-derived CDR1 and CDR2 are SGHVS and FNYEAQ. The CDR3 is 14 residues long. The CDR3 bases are TGTGCCAGCAGCCCAACCGTTGCGGGCTTTGGCTACACCTTC. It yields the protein CASSPTVAGFGYTF.

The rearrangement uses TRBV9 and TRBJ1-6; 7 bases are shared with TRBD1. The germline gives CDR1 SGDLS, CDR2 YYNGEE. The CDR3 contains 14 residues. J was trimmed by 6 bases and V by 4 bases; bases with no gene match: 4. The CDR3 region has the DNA TGTGCCAGCAGCCCGGGACAGATTAATTCACCCCTCCACTTT. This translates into CASSPGQINSPLHF.

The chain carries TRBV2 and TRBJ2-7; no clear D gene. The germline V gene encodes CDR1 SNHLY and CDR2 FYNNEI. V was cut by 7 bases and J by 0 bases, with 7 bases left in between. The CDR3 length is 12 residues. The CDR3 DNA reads TGTGCCAGCAAACAGCTCTCCTACGAGCAGTACTTC. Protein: CASKQLSYEQYF.

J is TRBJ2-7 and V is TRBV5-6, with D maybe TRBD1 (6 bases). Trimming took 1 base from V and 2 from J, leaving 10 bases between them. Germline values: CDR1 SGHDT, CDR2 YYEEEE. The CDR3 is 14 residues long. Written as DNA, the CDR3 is TGTGCCAGCAGCTTGCGGACAGTGCCCTACGAGCAGTACTTC. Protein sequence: CASSLRTVPYEQYF.

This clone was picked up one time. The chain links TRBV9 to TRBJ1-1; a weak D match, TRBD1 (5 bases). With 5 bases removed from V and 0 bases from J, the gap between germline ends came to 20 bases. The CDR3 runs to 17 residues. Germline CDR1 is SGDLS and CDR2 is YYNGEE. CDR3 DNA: TGTGCCAGCAGTGGGGGTCGGACGGACACGTTGAACACTGAAGCTTTCTTT. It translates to CASSGGRTDTLNTEAFF.

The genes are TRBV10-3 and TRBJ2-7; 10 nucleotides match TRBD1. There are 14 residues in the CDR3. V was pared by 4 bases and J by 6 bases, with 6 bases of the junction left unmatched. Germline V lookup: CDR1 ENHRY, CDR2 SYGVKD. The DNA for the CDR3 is TGTGCCATCAGTGTGGGAGGACAGGGGGGCGAGCAGTACTTC. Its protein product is CAISVGGQGGEQYF.

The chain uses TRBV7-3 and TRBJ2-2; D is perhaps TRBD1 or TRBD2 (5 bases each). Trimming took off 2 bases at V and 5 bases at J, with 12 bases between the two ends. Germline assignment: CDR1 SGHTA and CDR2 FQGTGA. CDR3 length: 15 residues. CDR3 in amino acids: CASSLSRGETGELFF. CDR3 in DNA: TGTGCCAGCAGCTTATCGAGGGGAGAGACCGGGGAGCTGTTTTTT.

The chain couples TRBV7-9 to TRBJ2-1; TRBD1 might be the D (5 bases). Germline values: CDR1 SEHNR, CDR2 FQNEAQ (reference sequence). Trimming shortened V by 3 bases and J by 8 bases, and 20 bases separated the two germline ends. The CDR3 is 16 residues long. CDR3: CASSLPSREKRDEQFF. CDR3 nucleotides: TGTGCCAGCAGCTTGCCCTCCAGGGAAAAAAGGGATGAGCAGTTCTTC. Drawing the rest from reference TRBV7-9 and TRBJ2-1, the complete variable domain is DTGVSQNPRHKITKRGQNVTFRCDPISEHNRLYWYRQTLGQGPEFLTYFQNEAQLEKSRLLSDRFSAERPKGSFSTLEIQRTEQGDSAMYLCASSLPSREKRDEQFFGPGTRLTVL.

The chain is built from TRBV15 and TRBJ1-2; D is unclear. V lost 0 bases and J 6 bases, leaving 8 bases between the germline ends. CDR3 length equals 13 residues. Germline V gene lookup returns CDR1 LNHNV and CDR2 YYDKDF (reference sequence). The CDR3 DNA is TGTGCCACCAGCAGAGAACAAGCCCATGGCTACACCTTC. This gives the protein CATSREQAHGYTF.

The CDR3 bases are TGTGCCAGCAGTTTATGGGAGGGTTCTCAGCCCCAGCATTTT. The encoded protein is CASSLWEGSQPQHF. V is TRBV27 and J is TRBJ1-5, with unresolved D. The CDR3 is made up of 14 amino acids. From germline, CDR1 is MNHEY and CDR2 SMNVEV (reference sequence). Trimming stripped 1 base from V and 6 bases from J, with 10 bases between.